The rows below give T cell receptor beta chains drawn from one sample of a study of identical twins. TCRdb passed the 5' RACE reads through MiXCR, listing each CDR3 protein once. The sample gives about 260,000 distinct CDR3 sequences, 5.5% to 7% of which show up once; roughly 3.7% is in the top ten. In addition, the sample was reused for a study of yellow fever vaccine responses in identical twins.

The sequenced sample consisted of memory (CD45RO+) T cells sorted from blood. The receptors here all came from a woman aged 18-29 years in good health. CDR3s include the opening cysteine and the closing phenylalanine or tryptophan. The order of the fields is D gene, J gene, CDR3 length, V gene, clone size, CDR3 DNA, CDR3 protein. D genes are given only for firm matches. Clone size is stated in some rows and not others, as once, few, many or a class when expanded.

d_gene: NA; j_gene: TRBJ1-6; len: 14; v_gene: TRBV7-2; abundance: NA; CDR3nt: TGTGCCAGCAGCTTCGCTACAGGGAATTCACCCCTCCACTTT; CDR3aa: CASSFATGNSPLHF
d_gene: TRBD2; j_gene: TRBJ2-1; len: 13; v_gene: TRBV14; abundance: NA; CDR3nt: TGTGCCAGCAGCCAAAATGCGGGAGGGAGGGAGTTCTTC; CDR3aa: CASSQNAGGREFF
d_gene: NA; j_gene: TRBJ2-5; len: 11; v_gene: TRBV5-1; abundance: many; CDR3nt: TGCGCCAGCATGGATGAAGAGACCCAGTACTTC; CDR3aa: CASMDEETQYF
d_gene: NA; j_gene: TRBJ2-2; len: 14; v_gene: TRBV7-6; abundance: few; CDR3nt: TGTGCCAGCAGCTTACAAGCGAACACCGGGGAGCTGTTTTTT; CDR3aa: CASSLQANTGELFF
d_gene: NA; j_gene: TRBJ2-3; len: 14; v_gene: TRBV2; abundance: few; CDR3nt: TGTGCCAGTTTAGGGATTAAACGCCCGGATACGCAGTATTTT; CDR3aa: CASLGIKRPDTQYF
d_gene: TRBD1; j_gene: TRBJ1-6; len: 14; v_gene: TRBV20-1; abundance: many; CDR3nt: TGCAGTGCTACACCCCGGGACAGGGGGTTCCCCCTCCACTTT; CDR3aa: CSATPRDRGFPLHF
d_gene: TRBD2; j_gene: TRBJ2-1; len: 13; v_gene: TRBV28; abundance: many; CDR3nt: TGTGCCAGCAATCGGGACTACTACAATGAGCAGTTCTTC; CDR3aa: CASNRDYYNEQFF
d_gene: NA; j_gene: TRBJ2-7; len: 13; v_gene: TRBV23-1; abundance: NA; CDR3nt: TGCGCCAGCAGTCTACTAGCACACTACGAGCAGTACTTC; CDR3aa: CASSLLAHYEQYF
d_gene: NA; j_gene: TRBJ1-2; len: 14; v_gene: TRBV29-1; abundance: few; CDR3nt: TGCAGCGTTGAATCGACAGGCGCTAACTATGGCTACACCTTC; CDR3aa: CSVESTGANYGYTF
d_gene: NA; j_gene: TRBJ2-3; len: 11; v_gene: TRBV5-1; abundance: few; CDR3nt: TGCGCCAGCTATGCCGCAGATACGCAGTATTTT; CDR3aa: CASYAADTQYF
d_gene: NA; j_gene: TRBJ2-5; len: 14; v_gene: TRBV12-3/TRBV12-4; abundance: NA; CDR3nt: TGTGCCAGCAGAAGGGTGGGAGGTCAAGAGACCCAGTACTTC; CDR3aa: CASRRVGGQETQYF
d_gene: NA; j_gene: TRBJ2-1; len: 11; v_gene: TRBV2; abundance: few; CDR3nt: TGTGCCAGCAGTGAAGTGCAGGGGCAGTTCTTC; CDR3aa: CASSEVQGQFF
d_gene: NA; j_gene: TRBJ2-6; len: 14; v_gene: TRBV28; abundance: many; CDR3nt: TGTGCCAGCAGACAGGGACTGGGGGCCAACGTCCTGACTTTC; CDR3aa: CASRQGLGANVLTF
d_gene: NA; j_gene: TRBJ1-6; len: 13; v_gene: TRBV9; abundance: many; CDR3nt: TGTGCCAGCAGCAAAGCAGGGAATTCACCCCTCCACTTT; CDR3aa: CASSKAGNSPLHF
d_gene: NA; j_gene: TRBJ1-5; len: 16; v_gene: TRBV18; abundance: few; CDR3nt: TGTGCCAGCTCACCACGGGCCAGGGGAAGCAATCAGCCCCAGCATTTT; CDR3aa: CASSPRARGSNQPQHF
d_gene: NA; j_gene: TRBJ2-1; len: 15; v_gene: TRBV2; abundance: many; CDR3nt: TGTGCCAGCAGTGAATCTCACAGCTCCTACAATGAGCAGTTCTTC; CDR3aa: CASSESHSSYNEQFF
d_gene: NA; j_gene: TRBJ2-5; len: 15; v_gene: TRBV3-1; abundance: few; CDR3nt: TGTGCCAGCAGCCAAGCTCGGACATCGCAAGAGACCCAGTACTTC; CDR3aa: CASSQARTSQETQYF
d_gene: TRBD2; j_gene: TRBJ2-2; len: 16; v_gene: TRBV7-9; abundance: NA; CDR3nt: TGTGCCAGCAGCTTAGTAAGCGGGACGAACACCGGGGAGCTGTTTTTT; CDR3aa: CASSLVSGTNTGELFF
d_gene: NA; j_gene: TRBJ1-1; len: 18; v_gene: TRBV28; abundance: NA; CDR3nt: TGTGCCAGCAGTTTATATCTCGCAGCGACAGGCATGAACACTGAAGCTTTCTTT; CDR3aa: CASSLYLAATGMNTEAFF
d_gene: NA; j_gene: TRBJ2-2; len: 15; v_gene: TRBV12-3/TRBV12-4; abundance: few; CDR3nt: TGTGCCAGCAGTTTTGGGACCAGTAGTACCGGGGAGCTGTTTTTT; CDR3aa: CASSFGTSSTGELFF
d_gene: TRBD2; j_gene: TRBJ2-6; len: 17; v_gene: TRBV12-3/TRBV12-4; abundance: few; CDR3nt: TGTGCCAGCAGTACGGGACTAGCGGGGACTGGGGCCAACGTCCTGACTTTC; CDR3aa: CASSTGLAGTGANVLTF
d_gene: TRBD1; j_gene: TRBJ1-4; len: 15; v_gene: TRBV28; abundance: NA; CDR3nt: TGTGCCAGCAGTTGGGGACAGTCCTCTGGGGAAAAACTGTTTTTT; CDR3aa: CASSWGQSSGEKLFF
d_gene: NA; j_gene: TRBJ2-7; len: 14; v_gene: TRBV5-1; abundance: NA; CDR3nt: TGCGCCAGCAGCTTGGGGAGTTTAACCTACGAGCAGTACTTC; CDR3aa: CASSLGSLTYEQYF